These 25 T cell receptor beta chains came from one sample sequenced in a study. TCRdb redid the calling of the RT-PCR reads with MiXCR, one entry per CDR3 protein. This sample carries more than 600,000 distinct CDR3 sequences, approximately 14% of them seen once, and the ten largest clones take just over 3.5%. Sequencing used memory CD4+ T cells from blood. These receptors all stem from a female donor in good health, serving as a healthy control.

This clonotype was seen a handful of times. This chain joins TRBV7-7 and TRBJ2-5; 7 bases fit TRBD2. Germline-derived CDR1 and CDR2 are SSHAT and FNYEAQ (reference sequence). V lost 1 base, J lost 6 bases, and 5 bases stayed unmatched. There are 14 residues in the CDR3. CDR3 in amino acids: CASSLGLAEKTQYF. The CDR3, as DNA: TGTGCCAGCAGCTTAGGACTAGCAGAAAAGACCCAGTACTTC.

This chain connects TRBV6-1 to TRBJ2-2; no definite D call. The germline V and J ends were trimmed by 4 bases and 1 base, with 10 bases remaining between them. Germline V gives CDR1 MNHNS, CDR2 SASEGT. The CDR3 length is 15 residues. In DNA, the CDR3 is TGTGCCAGCAGTGGGGCAGGAAAGAACACCGGGGAGCTGTTTTTT. Protein sequence: CASSGAGKNTGELFF.

This clonotype was picked up many times. The chain couples TRBV2 to TRBJ2-5; tentatively, D is TRBD1 (6 bases). CDR3 length: 16 residues. The V end was cut by 6 bases, the J end by 0 bases, with 17 bases between. Per germline, CDR1 SNHLY and CDR2 FYNNEI. The CDR3 coding sequence is TGTGCCAGCAGCCTTCAGGGGCTTGGGGACCAAGAGACCCAGTACTTC. Encoded protein: CASSLQGLGDQETQYF.

This clonotype was recorded at least ten times. The J gene is TRBJ2-3, the V gene TRBV15; either TRBD1 or TRBD2 may fit D (5 bases each). Trimming removed 9 bases from V and 4 bases from J, with 11 bases in between. Germline V lookup: CDR1 LNHNV, CDR2 YYDKDF (reference sequence). This CDR3 has 12 residues. CDR3: CATGTDSDTQYF. CDR3 DNA: TGTGCCACAGGGACGGACTCAGATACGCAGTATTTT.

This clonotype was seen repeatedly, ten times or more. The V and J genes are TRBV20-1 and TRBJ2-3; D may match TRBD1 or TRBD2 (5 bases each). Per the germline V gene, CDR1 is DFQATT and CDR2 is SNEGSKA (reference sequence). Trimming stripped 6 bases from V and 3 bases from J, with 16 bases between. The CDR3 length is 14 residues. The CDR3 region is CSAAPGTKTDTQYF. The CDR3 coding sequence is TGCAGTGCGGCCCCCGGGACGAAGACAGATACGCAGTATTTT.

The sample holds a few counts of this clonotype. The chain recombines TRBV7-3 with TRBJ2-6; TRBD1 agrees at 7 bases. V gave up 5 bases and J gave up 0 bases; unmatched junction bases: 10. Germline CDR1 and CDR2: SGHTA and FQGTGA. The CDR3 is 18 residues long. Here the CDR3 reads CASSRYRGPISGANVLTF. The CDR3 DNA sequence: TGTGCCAGCAGCCGTTACAGGGGCCCCATCTCTGGGGCCAACGTCCTGACTTTC.

This clonotype was counted many times. This chain connects TRBV6-2 or TRBV6-3 to TRBJ1-6; D is uncertain. The CDR3 contains 15 residues. Germline CDR1 and CDR2: MNHEY and SVGEGT. Trimming pared 0 bases from V and 7 bases from J, leaving 10 bases between. The CDR3 loop reads CASSYSGRLNSPLHF. The CDR3 bases are TGTGCCAGCAGTTACTCGGGCCGATTGAATTCACCCCTCCACTTT.

V gene TRBV7-9 combines with J gene TRBJ1-1; the D gene is possibly TRBD1 (6 bases). This CDR3 contains 15 residues. Germline loops: CDR1 SEHNR, CDR2 FQNEAQ (reference sequence). With 7 bases removed from V and 4 bases from J, the gap between germline ends came to 19 bases. CDR3 sequence reads: CASTQGGGRGTEAFF. The CDR3 nucleotides are TGTGCCAGCACCCAAGGGGGGGGCCGGGGCACTGAAGCTTTCTTT.

Written as DNA, the CDR3 is TGTGCCATCAAGGGGACTAGCGGGAGGGCCAGCGCGCAGTTCTTC. Translation gives CAIKGTSGRASAQFF. This chain connects TRBV10-3 to TRBJ2-1; 16 bases are shared with TRBD2. The CDR3 covers 15 residues. V shed 7 bases, J shed 12 bases, and the junction held 9 bases outside the gene matches. Germline loops: CDR1 ENHRY, CDR2 SYGVKD.

This sequence joins TRBV7-9 and TRBJ1-6; D uncertain. V dropped 3 bases and J dropped 11 bases, with 11 bases sitting between them. Germline-derived CDR1 and CDR2 are SEHNR and FQNEAQ (reference sequence). The CDR3 length is 13 residues. CDR3 region: CASSFVEGTPLHF. The CDR3 DNA is TGTGCCAGCAGCTTTGTTGAGGGAACACCCCTCCACTTT.

This clonotype has a handful of counts. The chain is built from TRBV7-2 and TRBJ1-1; D gene uncertain. V was shortened by 5 bases and J by 6 bases, with 13 bases between the two germline ends. The CDR3 is 13 residues long. Germline assignment: CDR1 SGHTA and CDR2 FQGNSA. The CDR3 loop reads CASSQSMLSEAFF. Here the CDR3 DNA reads TGTGCCAGCAGCCAATCGATGCTCTCTGAAGCTTTCTTT. The entire variable domain, with the rest obtained from reference TRBV7-2 and TRBJ1-1, is as follows: GAGVSQSPSNKVTEKGKDVELRCDPISGHTALYWYRQSLGQGLEFLIYFQGNSAPDKSGLPSDRFSAERTGGSVSTLTIQRTQQEDSAVYLCASSQSMLSEAFFGQGTRLTVV.

V is TRBV6-5 and J is TRBJ1-4, with D possibly matching TRBD1 (5 bases). CDR3 length: 13 residues. V was trimmed by 6 bases and J by 8 bases, leaving 13 bases between them. Germline-derived CDR1 and CDR2 are MNHEY and SVGAGI. CDR3 in DNA: TGTGCCAGCAGCGCCGGGGGGGGAGAAAAACTGTTTTTT. Protein sequence: CASSAGGGEKLFF.

This chain uses TRBV18 with TRBJ1-1; D may be TRBD1 (6 bases). The CDR3 runs 14 residues. The V gene lost 1 base and the J gene lost 6 bases, with 12 bases spanning the gap. Germline V gene lookup returns CDR1 KGHSH and CDR2 LQKENI. CDR3 nucleotides: TGTGCCAGCTCACCACAGCAGGGGAGCTCTGAAGCTTTCTTT. This translates into CASSPQQGSSEAFF.

The chain has TRBV27 and TRBJ1-4; TRBD1 agrees at 9 bases. Germline V lookup: CDR1 MNHEY, CDR2 SMNVEV (reference sequence). The CDR3 contains 14 residues. V gave up 5 bases and J gave up 7 bases; unmatched junction bases: 5. DNA for the CDR3: TGTGCCAGCAGTCTCGGACAGGGGACTGAAAAACTGTTTTTT. Residues: CASSLGQGTEKLFF. The whole variable domain, remainder taken from reference TRBV27 and TRBJ1-4, is EAQVTQNPRYLITVTGKKLTVTCSQNMNHEYMSWYRQDPGLGLRQIYYSMNVEVTDKGDVPEGYKVSRKEKRNFPLILESPSPNQTSLYFCASSLGQGTEKLFFGSGTQLSVL.

This clonotype was counted at least ten times. The chain recombines TRBV7-2 with TRBJ2-1; no reliable D call. CDR1 is SGHTA, CDR2 FQGNSA, per germline. The CDR3 runs 15 residues. V lost 0 bases and J lost 13, with 19 bases in between. CDR3: CASSLALGPQYTQFF. Written as DNA, the CDR3 is TGTGCCAGCAGCTTAGCGCTAGGGCCTCAGTATACCCAGTTCTTC.

V gene TRBV18 combines with J gene TRBJ1-3; D remains unclear. Deletions cut 3 bases from V and 4 bases from J, with 10 bases between. Germline V gives CDR1 KGHSH, CDR2 LQKENI. This CDR3 is built from 14 residues. The CDR3: CASSPNQGGNTIYF. The CDR3 DNA sequence: TGTGCCAGCTCACCTAACCAAGGGGGAAACACCATATATTTT.

This clonotype was detected only a few times. This rearrangement joins TRBV7-3 to TRBJ2-1; D gene ambiguous. Germline lookup yields CDR1 SGHTA and CDR2 FQGTGA. CDR3 size: 11 residues. The germline V and J ends were trimmed by 8 bases and 6 bases, with 8 bases remaining between them. CDR3 nucleotides: TGTGCCAGCGGGATTGGCAATGAGCAGTTCTTC. It translates to CASGIGNEQFF.

Remarks on this clonotype: One end of the junction is discordant with germline, which a read error may explain. The V gene is TRBV20-1, the J gene TRBJ1-2, with D tentatively TRBD1 (6 bases). This CDR3 comprises 15 residues. Germline assignment: CDR1 DFQATT and CDR2 SNEGSKA (reference sequence). CDR3 DNA sequence: TGCAGTGCAAGAGAGACAGGAGGGTTGAACTATGGCTACACCTTC. Its protein product is CSARETGGLNYGYTF.

A few counts support this clonotype. The gene calls are TRBV20-1 and TRBJ2-1; tentatively, D is TRBD2 (6 bases). Germline loops: CDR1 DFQATT, CDR2 SNEGSKA (reference sequence). The CDR3 consists of 14 residues. V dropped 2 bases and J dropped 4 bases, with 12 bases sitting between them. The CDR3 coding sequence is TGCAGTGCTAGAAGACTAGTCGGATACAATGAGCAGTTCTTC. Its translation is CSARRLVGYNEQFF.

This clonotype has a handful of counts. The CDR3, as DNA: TGTGCCAGCAGCGTAGTAGCGGGGGGGCCAACGCAGTATTTT. Translating gives CASSVVAGGPTQYF. The rearrangement joins TRBV9 to TRBJ2-3, with 11 positions matching TRBD2. The CDR3 extends over 14 amino acids. With V trimmed by 0 bases and J by 9 bases, 3 bases remained unmatched. Germline CDR1 and CDR2: SGDLS and YYNGEE.

The genes are TRBV20-1 and TRBJ1-5; 9 bases map to TRBD1. The germline V gene has CDR1 DFQATT and CDR2 SNEGSKA (reference sequence). This CDR3 is 16 amino acids long. The V gene end was trimmed by 1 base and the J gene end by 4 bases; junction bases not matched to a gene: 8. For the CDR3, the DNA is TGCAGTGCTAGAGCGGGGACAGGGTTGGTAAATCAGCCCCAGCATTTT. This encodes CSARAGTGLVNQPQHF.

This clonotype was seen a few times. The chain links TRBV20-1 to TRBJ1-1; D is undetermined. The V end was cut by 3 bases, the J end by 1 base, with 12 bases between. This CDR3 spans 14 amino acids. Germline loops: CDR1 DFQATT, CDR2 SNEGSKA (reference sequence). The chain's CDR3 is CSASQITSNTEAFF. The CDR3 DNA is TGCAGTGCTAGTCAGATCACTTCGAACACTGAAGCTTTCTTT.

This clonotype was seen a few times. This sequence joins TRBV6-6 and TRBJ2-1; TRBD1 matches 9 bases. Per germline, CDR1 MNHNY and CDR2 SVGAGI (reference sequence). The CDR3 sequence is 14 residues long. V was pared by 8 bases and J by 5 bases, with 7 bases of the junction left unmatched. The DNA of the CDR3 is TGTGCCAGCCTCAGGACAGGGGCGGACAATGAGCAGTTCTTC. Translated: CASLRTGADNEQFF.

This clonotype appeared many times. The rearrangement uses TRBV30 and TRBJ1-5, with a tentative D call TRBD1 (5 bases). The V end was cut by 2 bases, the J end by 6 bases, with 11 bases between. This CDR3 is 13 amino acids long. CDR1 and CDR2 from the germline V gene are GTSNPN and SVGIG (reference sequence). CDR3: CAWSRVGGQPQHF. In DNA, the CDR3 is TGTGCCTGGAGTAGGGTGGGGGGTCAGCCCCAGCATTTT.

The chain couples TRBV10-3 to TRBJ2-5; TRBD2 matches at 13 bases. CDR3 size: 13 residues. Germline CDR1 is ENHRY and CDR2 is SYGVKD. In nucleotides, the CDR3 is TGTGGGACTAGCGGGGGCCTCCAAGAGACCCAGTACTTC. This codes for CGTSGGLQETQYF.